What follows is one TCR beta chain and its context. Antigen unknown. Only in-frame clones appear in the TCRdb table, and some are missing; sequencing was by immunoSEQ multiplex PCR. In the table there are 95,000 to 110,000 clones, 80% to 95% of which are singletons. The sample belongs to a study of T cell responses to AZD1222 COVID-19 vaccine. Study-wide background: The analysis combined second doses at about 4 or about 12 weeks. Broader study findings: Donors were chiefly white British, with a greater number of females, and clonal diversity was perhaps underestimated. Spike-specific TCR breadth and depth were elevated following two AZD1222 doses. Recipients of AZD1222 seropositive at baseline numbered only 6 or 7.

The CDR3 totals 16 residues. V lost 6 bases, J lost 2 bases, and 19 bases lay in between. Germline assignment: CDR1 LNHDA and CDR2 SQIVND (reference sequence). The sequencing used peripheral blood, collected on day 0 of AZD1222 vaccination. The TCR originated in an adult in good health. The J gene is TRBJ1-1, the V gene TRBV19; tentative D call: TRBD1 (6 bases). The CDR3 DNA follows: TGTGCCAGTAGAAACTTCGGGGGAGGGGGTAACACTGAAGCTTTCTTT. This encodes CASRNFGGGGNTEAFF.